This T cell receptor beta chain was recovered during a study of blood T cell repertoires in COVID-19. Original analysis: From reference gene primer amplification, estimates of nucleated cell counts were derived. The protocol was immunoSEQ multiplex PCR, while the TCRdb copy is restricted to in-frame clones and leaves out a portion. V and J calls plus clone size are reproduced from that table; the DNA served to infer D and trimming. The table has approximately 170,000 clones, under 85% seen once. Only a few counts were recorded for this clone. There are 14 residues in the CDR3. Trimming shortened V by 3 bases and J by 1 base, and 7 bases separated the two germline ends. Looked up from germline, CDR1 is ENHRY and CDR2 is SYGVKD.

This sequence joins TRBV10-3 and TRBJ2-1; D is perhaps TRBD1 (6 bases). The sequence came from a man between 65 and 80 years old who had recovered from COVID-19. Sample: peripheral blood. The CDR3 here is CAISDRGSYNEQFF. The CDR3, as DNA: TGTGCCATCAGTGACAGGGGTTCCTACAATGAGCAGTTCTTC.